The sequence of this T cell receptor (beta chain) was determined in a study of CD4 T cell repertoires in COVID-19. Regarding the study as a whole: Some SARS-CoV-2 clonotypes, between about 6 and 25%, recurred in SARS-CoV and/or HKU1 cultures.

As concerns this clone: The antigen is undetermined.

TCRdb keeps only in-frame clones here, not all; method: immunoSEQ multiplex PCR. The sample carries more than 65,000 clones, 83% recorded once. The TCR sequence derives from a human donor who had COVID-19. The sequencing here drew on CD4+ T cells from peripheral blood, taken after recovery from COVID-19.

The CDR3 loop is CASSLYIRGFDNEQFF. The CDR3 nucleotides are TGTGCCAGCAGCTTGTATATTAGGGGATTCGACAATGAGCAGTTCTTC. The V and J genes are TRBV11-2 and TRBJ2-1; perhaps TRBD1 as D (5 bases). The CDR3 runs 16 residues. Trimming removed 3 bases at V and 5 bases at J, with 17 bases between. Germline loops: CDR1 SGHAT, CDR2 FQNNGV.